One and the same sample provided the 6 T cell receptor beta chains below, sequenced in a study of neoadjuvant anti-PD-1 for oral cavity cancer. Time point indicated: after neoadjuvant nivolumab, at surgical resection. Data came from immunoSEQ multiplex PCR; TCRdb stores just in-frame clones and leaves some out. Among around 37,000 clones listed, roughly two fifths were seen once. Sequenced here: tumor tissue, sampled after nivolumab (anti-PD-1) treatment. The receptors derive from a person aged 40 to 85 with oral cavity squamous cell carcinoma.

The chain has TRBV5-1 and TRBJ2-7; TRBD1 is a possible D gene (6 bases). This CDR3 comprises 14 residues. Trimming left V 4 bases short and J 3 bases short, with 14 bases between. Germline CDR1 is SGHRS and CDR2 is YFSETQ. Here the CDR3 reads CASSPDSHYYEQYF. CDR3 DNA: TGCGCCAGCAGCCCGGACAGTCACTACTACGAGCAGTACTTC.

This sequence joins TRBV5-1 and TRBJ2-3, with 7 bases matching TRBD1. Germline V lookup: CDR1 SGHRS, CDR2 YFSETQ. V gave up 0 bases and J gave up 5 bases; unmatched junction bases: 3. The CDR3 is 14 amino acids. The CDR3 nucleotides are TGCGCCAGCAGCTTGGGACAGGGTCTAGATACGCAGTATTTT. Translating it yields CASSLGQGLDTQYF.

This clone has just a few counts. CDR3 nucleotides: TGTGCCAGCAGTGATGGCTCCAGGCGCAGTGAGCAGTTCTTC. Translated: CASSDGSRRSEQFF. The chain is built from TRBV25-1 and TRBJ2-1; no firm D call. The germline V gene has CDR1 MGHDK and CDR2 SYGVNS. With 3 bases removed from V and 9 bases from J, the gap between germline ends came to 15 bases. The CDR3 has 14 amino acids.

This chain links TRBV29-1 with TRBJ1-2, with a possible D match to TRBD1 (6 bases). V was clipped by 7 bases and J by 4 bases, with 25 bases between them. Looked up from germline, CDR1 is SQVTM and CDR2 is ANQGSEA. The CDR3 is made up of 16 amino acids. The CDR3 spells CSANRDRPGGGYGYTF. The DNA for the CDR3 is TGCAGCGCCAACCGGGACCGCCCGGGAGGGGGCTATGGCTACACCTTC. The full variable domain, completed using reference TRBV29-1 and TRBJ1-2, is SAVISQKPSRDICQRGTSLTIQCQVDSQVTMMFWYRQQPGQSLTLIATANQGSEATYESGFVIDKFPISRPNLTFSTLTVSNMSPEDSSIYLCSANRDRPGGGYGYTFGSGTRLTVV.

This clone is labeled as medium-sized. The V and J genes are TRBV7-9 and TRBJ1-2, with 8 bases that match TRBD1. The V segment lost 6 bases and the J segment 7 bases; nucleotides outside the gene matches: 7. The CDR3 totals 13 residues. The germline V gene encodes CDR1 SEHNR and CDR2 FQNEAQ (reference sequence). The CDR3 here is CASSLQGALGYTF. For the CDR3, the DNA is TGTGCCAGCAGTCTTCAGGGGGCTCTTGGCTACACCTTC.

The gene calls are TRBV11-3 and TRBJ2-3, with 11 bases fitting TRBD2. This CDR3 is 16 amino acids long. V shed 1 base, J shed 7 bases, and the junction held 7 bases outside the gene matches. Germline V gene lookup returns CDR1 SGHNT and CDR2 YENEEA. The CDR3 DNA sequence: TGTGCCAGCAGCTTAGGAGGTAGCGGGGGGGGCCATACGCAGTATTTT. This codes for CASSLGGSGGGHTQYF. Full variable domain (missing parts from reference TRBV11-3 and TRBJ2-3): EAGVVQSPRYKIIEKKQPVAFWCNPISGHNTLYWYLQNLGQGPELLIRYENEEAVDDSQLPKDRFSAERLKGVDSTLKIQPAELGDSAVYLCASSLGGSGGGHTQYFGPGTRLTVL.